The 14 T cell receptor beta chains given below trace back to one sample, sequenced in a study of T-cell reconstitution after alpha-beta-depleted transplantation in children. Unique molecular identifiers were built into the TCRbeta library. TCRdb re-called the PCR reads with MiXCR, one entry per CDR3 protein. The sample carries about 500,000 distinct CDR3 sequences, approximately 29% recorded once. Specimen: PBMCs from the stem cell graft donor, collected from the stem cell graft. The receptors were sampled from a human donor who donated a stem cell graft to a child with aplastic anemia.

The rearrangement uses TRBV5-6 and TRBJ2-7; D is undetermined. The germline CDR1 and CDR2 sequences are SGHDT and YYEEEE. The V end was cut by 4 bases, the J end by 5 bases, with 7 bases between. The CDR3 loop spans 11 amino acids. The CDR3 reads CASSLANEQYF. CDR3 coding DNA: TGTGCCAGCAGCCTCGCTAACGAGCAGTACTTC.

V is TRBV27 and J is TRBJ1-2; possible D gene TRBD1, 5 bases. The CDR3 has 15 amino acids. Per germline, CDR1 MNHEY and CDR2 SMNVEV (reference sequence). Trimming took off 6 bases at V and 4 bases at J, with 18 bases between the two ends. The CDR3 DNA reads TGTGCCAGCAGGGGGGAGGGAGAATGGAGCTATGGCTACACCTTC. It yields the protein CASRGEGEWSYGYTF.

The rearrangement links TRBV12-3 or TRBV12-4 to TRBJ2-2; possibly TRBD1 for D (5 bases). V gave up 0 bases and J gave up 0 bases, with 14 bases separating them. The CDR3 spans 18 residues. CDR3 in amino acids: CASSLALGQGPNTGELFF. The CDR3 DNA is TGTGCCAGCAGTTTAGCGCTTGGTCAGGGCCCGAACACCGGGGAGCTGTTTTTT.

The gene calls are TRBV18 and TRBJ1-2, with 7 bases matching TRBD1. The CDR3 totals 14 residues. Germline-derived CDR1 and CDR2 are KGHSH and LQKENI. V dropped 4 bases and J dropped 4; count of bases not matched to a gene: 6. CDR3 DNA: TGTGCCAGCTCACTGGAAGGGGGCGGCTATGGCTACACCTTC. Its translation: CASSLEGGGYGYTF. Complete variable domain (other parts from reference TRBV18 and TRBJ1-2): NAGVMQNPRHLVRRRGQEARLRCSPMKGHSHVYWYRQLPEEGLKFMVYLQKENIIDESGMPKERFSAEFPKEGPSILRIQQVVRGDSAAYFCASSLEGGGYGYTFGSGTRLTVV.

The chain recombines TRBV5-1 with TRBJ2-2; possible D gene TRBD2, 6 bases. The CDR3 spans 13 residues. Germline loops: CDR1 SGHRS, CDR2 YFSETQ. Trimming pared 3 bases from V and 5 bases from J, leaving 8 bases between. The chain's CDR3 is CASSSRGTGELFF. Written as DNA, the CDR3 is TGCGCCAGCAGCTCGCGGGGTACCGGGGAGCTGTTTTTT. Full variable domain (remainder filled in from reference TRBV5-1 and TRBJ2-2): KAGVTQTPRYLIKTRGQQVTLSCSPISGHRSVSWYQQTPGQGLQFLFEYFSETQRNKGNFPGRFSGRQFSNSRSEMNVSTLELGDSALYLCASSSRGTGELFFGEGSRLTVL.

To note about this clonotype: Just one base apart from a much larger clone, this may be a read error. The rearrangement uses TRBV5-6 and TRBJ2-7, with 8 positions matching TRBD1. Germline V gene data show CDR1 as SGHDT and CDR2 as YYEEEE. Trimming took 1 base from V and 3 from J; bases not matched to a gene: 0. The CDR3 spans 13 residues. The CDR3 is CASSLTGGYEQYV. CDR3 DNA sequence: TGTGCCAGCAGCTTGACAGGGGGCTACGAGCAGTACGTC.

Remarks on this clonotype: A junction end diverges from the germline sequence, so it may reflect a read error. The CDR3, as DNA: TGTGCCAGTAGTAGGGGCAATCAGCCCCATCATTTT. The encoded protein is CASSRGNQPHHF. This rearrangement joins TRBV19 to TRBJ1-5, with TRBD1 as a possible D gene (5 bases). The length of the CDR3 is 12 residues. CDR1 and CDR2 (germline): LNHDA, SQIVND (reference sequence).

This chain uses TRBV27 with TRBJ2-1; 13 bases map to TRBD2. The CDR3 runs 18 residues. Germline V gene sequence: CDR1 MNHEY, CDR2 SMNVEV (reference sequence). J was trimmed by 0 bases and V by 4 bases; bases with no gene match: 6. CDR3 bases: TGTGCCAGCAGTTCGCGGACTAGCGGGAGAAGCTCCTACAATGAGCAGTTCTTC. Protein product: CASSSRTSGRSSYNEQFF.

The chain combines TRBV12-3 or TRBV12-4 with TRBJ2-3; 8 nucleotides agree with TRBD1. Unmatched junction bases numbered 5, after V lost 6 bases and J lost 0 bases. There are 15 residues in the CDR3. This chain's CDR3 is CASRTGATSTDTQYF. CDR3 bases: TGTGCCAGCAGGACAGGGGCAACTAGCACAGATACGCAGTATTTT.

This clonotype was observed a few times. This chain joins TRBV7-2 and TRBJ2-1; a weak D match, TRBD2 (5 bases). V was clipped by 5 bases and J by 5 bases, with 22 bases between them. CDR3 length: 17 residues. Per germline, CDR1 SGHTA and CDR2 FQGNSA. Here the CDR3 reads CASSPGRRPPRNNEQFF. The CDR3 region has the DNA TGTGCCAGCAGCCCGGGTAGGAGGCCTCCGAGGAACAATGAGCAGTTCTTC.

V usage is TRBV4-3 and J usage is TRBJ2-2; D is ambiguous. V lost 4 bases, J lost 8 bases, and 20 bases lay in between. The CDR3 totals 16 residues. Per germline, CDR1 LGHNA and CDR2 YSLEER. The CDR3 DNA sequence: TGCGCCAGCAGCCCGTCTTTACATGAGCGTTGGGGGGAGCTGTTTTTT. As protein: CASSPSLHERWGELFF.

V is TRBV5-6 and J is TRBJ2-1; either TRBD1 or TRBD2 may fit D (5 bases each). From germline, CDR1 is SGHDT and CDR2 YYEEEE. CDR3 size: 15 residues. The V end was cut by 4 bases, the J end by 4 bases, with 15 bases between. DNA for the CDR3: TGTGCCAGCAGCACCGGGACCCTGTTGTACAATGAGCAGTTCTTC. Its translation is CASSTGTLLYNEQFF. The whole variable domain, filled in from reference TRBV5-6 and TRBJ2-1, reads DAGVTQSPTHLIKTRGQQVTLRCSPKSGHDTVSWYQQALGQGPQFIFQYYEEEERQRGNFPDRFSGHQFPNYSSELNVNALLLGDSALYLCASSTGTLLYNEQFFGPGTRLTVL.

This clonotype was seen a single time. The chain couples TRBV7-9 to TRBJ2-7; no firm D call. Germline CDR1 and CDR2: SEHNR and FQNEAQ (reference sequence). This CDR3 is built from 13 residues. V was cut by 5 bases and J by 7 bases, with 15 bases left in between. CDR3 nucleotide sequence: TGTGCCAGCAGCCACGGGCGGACCTGGGAGCAGTACGTC. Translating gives CASSHGRTWEQYV.

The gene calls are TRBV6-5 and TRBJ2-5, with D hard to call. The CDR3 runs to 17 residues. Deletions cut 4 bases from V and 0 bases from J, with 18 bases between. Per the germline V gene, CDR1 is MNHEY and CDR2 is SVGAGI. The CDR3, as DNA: TGTGCCAGCAGTTTTGACGGCCCCAAGGGATACCAAGAGACCCAGTACTTC. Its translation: CASSFDGPKGYQETQYF.